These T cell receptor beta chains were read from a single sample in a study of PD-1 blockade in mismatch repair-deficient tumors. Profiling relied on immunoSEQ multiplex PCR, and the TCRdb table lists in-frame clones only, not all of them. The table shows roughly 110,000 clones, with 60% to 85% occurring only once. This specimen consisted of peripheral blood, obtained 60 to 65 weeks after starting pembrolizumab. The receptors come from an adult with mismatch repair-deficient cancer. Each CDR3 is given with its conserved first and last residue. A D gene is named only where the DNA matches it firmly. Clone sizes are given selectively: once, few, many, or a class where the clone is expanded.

CASSSGLSTTATNEKLFF	TGCGCCAGCAGCTCGGGACTGTCAACCACTGCAACTAATGAAAAACTGTTTTTT	TRBV5-1	TRBJ1-4	.	.
CASSLDHPLAGGPGTGELFF	TGTGCCAGCAGCTTAGATCATCCCCTAGCGGGAGGGCCTGGCACCGGGGAGCTGTTTTTT	TRBV11-3	TRBJ2-2	.	TRBD2
CASSANRYQPQHF	TGTGCCAGCAGTGCCAACAGATATCAGCCCCAGCATTTT	TRBV28	TRBJ1-5	.	.
CASSPPVLTGRDYGYTF	TGTGCCAGCTCACCACCGGTATTAACAGGGAGGGACTATGGCTACACCTTC	TRBV18	TRBJ1-2	.	.
CASSFSLRTEAFF	TGTGCCAGCAGCTTCTCCCTTCGGACTGAAGCTTTCTTT	TRBV7-2	TRBJ1-1	.	.
CASSVDGGSGQPQHF	TGTGCCAGCAGCGTAGACGGGGGTTCCGGTCAGCCCCAGCATTTT	TRBV9	TRBJ1-5	.	.
CASSQGWEEVYEQYF	TGTGCCAGCAGCCAGGGGTGGGAAGAGGTCTACGAGCAGTACTTC	TRBV11-1	TRBJ2-7	.	.
CASSSGQSYEQYF	TGTGCCAGCAGCTCGGGACAATCCTACGAGCAGTACTTC	TRBV7-9	TRBJ2-7	.	.
CASSHRQVRGKEPQHF	TGTGCCAGCAGCCACCGACAGGTGCGGGGTAAAGAGCCCCAGCATTTT	TRBV6-6	TRBJ1-5	.	.
CASSYRRLAGTGELFF	TGTGCCAGCAGTTACCGGCGACTAGCGGGAACTGGGGAGCTGTTTTTT	TRBV6-5	TRBJ2-2	.	TRBD2
CASSYGGSPYEQYF	TGTGCCAGCAGTTACGGCGGGAGTCCCTACGAGCAGTACTTC	TRBV6-5	TRBJ2-7	.	TRBD2
CASSLLTDLLF	TGTGCCAGCAGCTTACTGACAGACCTACTCTTC	TRBV7-9	TRBJ1-2	.	.
CASSEAAAYEQYF	TGTGCCAGCAGTGAAGCGGCAGCCTACGAGCAGTACTTC	TRBV6-1	TRBJ2-7	.	.
CASSEVDGSGYNEQFF	TGCGCCAGCAGTGAAGTAGACGGGAGTGGGTACAATGAGCAGTTCTTC	TRBV10-1	TRBJ2-1	.	.
CASSDTGRRYEQYF	TGTGCCAGCAGTGATACAGGGAGGAGGTACGAGCAGTACTTC	TRBV25-1	TRBJ2-7	.	.
CASSFGGTGAYEQYF	TGTGCCAGCAGCTTCGGCGGCACGGGGGCCTACGAGCAGTACTTC	TRBV9	TRBJ2-7	.	.
CASSAGMEDTQYF	TGTGCCAGCAGCGCGGGAATGGAGGATACGCAGTATTTT	TRBV9	TRBJ2-3	.	.
CASSLRLGSGETQYF	TGTGCCAGCAGCCTAAGACTGGGTAGCGGGGAGACCCAGTACTTC	TRBV7-9	TRBJ2-5	.	TRBD2
CASSGLSPPKAYEQYF	TGTGCCAGCAGTGGATTAAGCCCACCTAAGGCGTACGAGCAGTACTTC	TRBV6-6	TRBJ2-7	.	.
CASSPGQTYEQYF	TGTGCCAGTTCACCGGGCCAGACCTACGAGCAGTACTTC	TRBV2	TRBJ2-7	.	.
CASSHPARGKQETQYF	TGCGCCAGCAGCCACCCGGCGAGGGGCAAGCAAGAGACCCAGTACTTC	TRBV4-1	TRBJ2-5	.	.
CASSEALGVWNNEQFF	TGTGCCAGCAGTGAAGCGCTTGGGGTATGGAACAATGAGCAGTTCTTC	TRBV6-1	TRBJ2-1	.	.
CASSLDRRQPQHF	TGTGCCAGCAGCTTAGATCGGCGTCAGCCCCAGCATTTT	TRBV11-3	TRBJ1-5	once	.
CASSVAAGGLETQYF	TGTGCCAGCAGCGTAGCTGCGGGAGGATTAGAGACCCAGTACTTC	TRBV9	TRBJ2-5	.	TRBD2